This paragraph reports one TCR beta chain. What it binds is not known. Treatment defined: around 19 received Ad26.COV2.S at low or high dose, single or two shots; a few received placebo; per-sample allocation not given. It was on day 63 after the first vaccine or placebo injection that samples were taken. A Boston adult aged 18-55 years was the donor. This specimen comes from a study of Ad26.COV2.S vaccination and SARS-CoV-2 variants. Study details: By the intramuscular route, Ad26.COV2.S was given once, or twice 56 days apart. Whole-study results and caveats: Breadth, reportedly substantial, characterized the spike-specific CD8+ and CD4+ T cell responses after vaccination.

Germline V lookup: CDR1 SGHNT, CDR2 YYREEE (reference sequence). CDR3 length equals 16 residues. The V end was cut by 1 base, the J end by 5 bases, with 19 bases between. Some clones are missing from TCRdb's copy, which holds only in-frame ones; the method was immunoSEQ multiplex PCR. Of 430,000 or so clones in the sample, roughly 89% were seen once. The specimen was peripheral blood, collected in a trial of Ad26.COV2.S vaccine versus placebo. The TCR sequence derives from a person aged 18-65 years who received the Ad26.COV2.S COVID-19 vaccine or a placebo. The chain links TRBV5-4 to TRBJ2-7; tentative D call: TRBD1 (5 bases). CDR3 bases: TGTGCCAGCAGCTTGATAGGGGATATACGTCGGCACGAGCAGTACTTC. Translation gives CASSLIGDIRRHEQYF.